This T cell receptor (beta chain) is drawn from a study of blood T cell repertoires in COVID-19. Turning to the study itself: Sources were T cells, B-cell-depleted T cells, or PBMCs; the material itself was cDNA or gDNA.

Study processing details: Using reference gene primer amplification, nucleated cell counts were estimated. Clones were read by immunoSEQ multiplex PCR, and TCRdb kept only the in-frame ones, dropping some. The V and J calls and clone size were taken over from that table, and D and trimming were inferred from the DNA. The data contain roughly 280,000 clones, about 85% of them seen just once; the ten biggest clones take up 3.6%. CDR3 size: 12 residues. The V end was cut by 7 bases, the J end by 5 bases, with 14 bases between. Germline CDR1 is SQVTM and CDR2 is ANQGSEA. What was sequenced was peripheral blood. The TCR comes from a man younger than 35 with active or convalescent COVID-19. The rearrangement joins TRBV29-1 to TRBJ2-5; no clear D. The CDR3 DNA is TGCAGCGGCCTGAGAGATAGCGAGACCCAGTACTTC. It translates to CSGLRDSETQYF.